This T cell receptor (beta chain) is drawn from a study of CD4 T cells in relation to SARS-CoV-2 and coronaviruses. Study-wide context: PBMCs were cultured with antigen for roughly nine days before TCR beta sequencing. No peptide or an HIV-1 Nef peptide pool served as negative control.

Unexposed donor CD4+ T cells date from 2011-2018, before the COVID-19 pandemic. CD4+ T cells were isolated from the cells after roughly 11 days of culture. As cell numbers allowed, unexposed-donor CD4+ T cells faced SARS-CoV-2 S/N and four cold-coronavirus spikes. PBMCs were plated at two million per well in IL-2-containing medium. The assay was immunoSEQ multiplex PCR, and TCRdb's table has in-frame clones only and misses some. The data show roughly 23,000 clones, with 77% seen just once and less than 20% held by the top ten. This CDR3 is 14 amino acids long. Deletions cut 1 base from V and 5 bases from J, with 10 bases between. Germline V gene sequence: CDR1 SGHRS, CDR2 YFSETQ. Points on this clone: No antigen is known for it.

The sequence came from a human donor in good health. The sequenced sample was CD4+ T cells from PBMCs, cultured in vitro. V gene TRBV5-1 combines with J gene TRBJ1-5, with D tentatively TRBD1 (5 bases). The CDR3 nucleotides are TGCGCCAGCAGCTTGTCAGGGTTGGATCAGCCCCAGCATTTT. The encoded protein is CASSLSGLDQPQHF.